This T cell receptor (beta chain) derives from a study of cytomegalovirus exposure and HLA in healthy donors. Regarding the study as a whole: In a later analysis, an Asian-associated ancestry cluster reportedly showed fewer N-insertions than the approximately 700-donor mean. By HLA locus, TCR association rates varied in a later analysis, with DRB1 showing the most and HLA-C the fewest. In vitro data verified a few CMV-associated chains as specific for CMV antigens.

60 Vbeta and 13 Jbeta primers were used in PCR. This table comes from immunoSEQ multiplex PCR, and its TCRdb copy is limited to in-frame clones, with some not included. The sample shows 150,000 to 250,000 clones, 82% of them seen only once. Concerning this clone: Its antigen is undetermined.

The CDR3 has 14 amino acids. The V gene's germline CDR1 is MGHDK and CDR2 SYGVNS. Trimming at V came to 3 bases and at J to 3 bases, leaving 0 bases not matched to a gene. The chain has TRBV25-1 and TRBJ2-3; TRBD2 matches at 10 bases. The sequenced material came from PBMCs. The sequence was obtained from a boy aged 2 to 10 in good health and CMV-seronegative. CDR3 in amino acids: CASSDSGGTDTQYF. CDR3 DNA: TGTGCCAGCAGTGATAGCGGGGGGACAGATACGCAGTATTTT.